The T cell receptor (beta chain) described here comes from a study of shared clonotypes between healthy human individuals. The CDR3 length is 16 residues. CDR1 and CDR2 (germline): KGHSH, LQKENI. The V and J ends lost 6 bases and 1 base respectively, with 19 bases between them. Here immunoSEQ multiplex PCR was the method, and the copy in TCRdb shows in-frame clones only, minus some. The sample shows roughly 1,600,000 clones, less than 99% of them seen only once. A word on this clone: Its antigen is not identified.

Nashville, Tennessee was home to all donors, each a Caucasian adult. Points from the study as a whole: At large depth, rarefaction still showed sorted-subset sequencing to be incomplete. Apart from blood, nothing was sampled; tissue repertoires likely differ.

This clonotype originated in a man younger than 40 in good health. The sequencing sample was made of naive CD4+ T cells sorted from blood. This sample's subset: CD45RA+ positively selected. The chain recombines TRBV18 with TRBJ2-7, with D maybe TRBD1 (6 bases). Here the CDR3 reads CASSTTGPGASYEQYF. In nucleotides, the CDR3 is TGTGCCAGCTCGACCACGGGTCCAGGGGCGTCCTACGAGCAGTACTTC.